These T cell receptor beta chains were read from a single sample in a study of cytomegalovirus exposure and HLA in healthy donors. Profiled with immunoSEQ multiplex PCR; TCRdb holds only in-frame clones, not every one. The sample has over 150,000 clones, approximately 76% seen once. The sequencing input was PBMCs. The receptors were sampled from a woman aged 18-29 years in good health and CMV-seropositive. The CDR3 runs from the conserved cysteine through the conserved F or W. The D gene is left open where the match is weak. The size entry is marked missing in some rows and otherwise reads once, few, many or a size class.

clone_size j_call v_call d_call cdr3_nt cdr3_aa
. TRBJ2-2 TRBV30 TRBD2 TGTGCCTGGAGTATCCCTAGCGGGGGGGCCCCCGGGGAGCTGTTTTTT CAWSIPSGGAPGELFF
. TRBJ2-7 TRBV2 . TGTGCCAGCAGGGTCGAGACAGGGAGGTCCTACGAGCAGTACTTC CASRVETGRSYEQYF
few TRBJ2-7 TRBV30 . TGTGCCTGGGCACAACCACCCGGAGGGGGCCGAAGCTCCTACGAGCAGTACTTC CAWAQPPGGGRSSYEQYF
. TRBJ1-5 TRBV7-4 . TGTGCCAGCAGCTTATGGGGGCGGGTTGGTCAGCCCCAGCATTTT CASSLWGRVGQPQHF
. TRBJ1-1 TRBV19 . TGTGCCAGTAGTACCCGACGGGGGAACACTGAAGCTTTCTTT CASSTRRGNTEAFF
. TRBJ2-2 TRBV5-1 . TGCGCCAGCAGCTTGGAGGGGGTGAACACCGGGGAGCTGTTTTTT CASSLEGVNTGELFF
. TRBJ2-7 TRBV4-1 TRBD2 TGCGCCAGCAGCGAAGCCACTAGCGGGGGCTACGAGCAGTACTTC CASSEATSGGYEQYF
. TRBJ1-6 TRBV7-8 . TGTGCCAGCAGCTCACAGGGTGGGTACGTCCTTTCACCCCTCCACTTT CASSSQGGYVLSPLHF
. TRBJ2-2 TRBV7-9 TRBD1 TGTGCCAGCAGCAGGGACCTAGGGGGCGAGACCGGGGAGCTGTTTTTT CASSRDLGGETGELFF
. TRBJ1-3 TRBV9 . TGTGCCAGCCGCTCTGGAAACACCATATATTTT CASRSGNTIYF